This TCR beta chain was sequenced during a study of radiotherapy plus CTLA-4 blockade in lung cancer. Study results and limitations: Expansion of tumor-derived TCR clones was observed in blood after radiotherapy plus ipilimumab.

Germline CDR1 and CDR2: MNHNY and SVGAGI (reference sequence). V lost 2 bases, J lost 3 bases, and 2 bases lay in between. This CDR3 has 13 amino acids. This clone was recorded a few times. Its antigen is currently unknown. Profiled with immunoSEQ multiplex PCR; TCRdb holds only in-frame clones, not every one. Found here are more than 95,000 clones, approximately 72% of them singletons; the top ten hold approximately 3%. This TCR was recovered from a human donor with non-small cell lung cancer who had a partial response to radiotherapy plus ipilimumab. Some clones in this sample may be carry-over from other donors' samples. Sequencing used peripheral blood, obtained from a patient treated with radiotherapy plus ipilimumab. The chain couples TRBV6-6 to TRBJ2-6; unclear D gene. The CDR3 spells CASSYLGANVLTF. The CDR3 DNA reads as TGTGCCAGCAGTTACCTTGGGGCCAACGTCCTGACTTTC.